This T cell receptor beta chain is from a study of blood T cell repertoires in COVID-19. Turning to the study itself: The United States, Italy and Spain were the sources of the acute and convalescent COVID-19 samples.

Germline assignment: CDR1 SGHNT and CDR2 YENEEA. This CDR3 is built from 16 residues. J lost 9 bases, V lost 5 bases, and 12 bases had no gene match. TCRdb keeps only in-frame clones here, not all; method: immunoSEQ multiplex PCR. The sample consists of roughly 81,000 clones, about nine tenths of them appearing once. The TCR was taken from a woman between 50 and 59 years old in a cohort sampled during active COVID-19. The chain has TRBV11-3 and TRBJ2-1, with 11 bases lining up with TRBD2. The sample was peripheral blood. The CDR3 DNA reads TGTGCCAGCAGCCTCATAGCGGGAGGGCGAGATGGTGAGCAGTTCTTC. It is translated as CASSLIAGGRDGEQFF.